The 8 T cell receptor beta chains in this list originate from one sample, sequenced in a study of PD-1 blockade in classical Hodgkin lymphoma. The method was immunoSEQ multiplex PCR; TCRdb's version includes in-frame clones alone and lacks a portion of them. The data contain approximately 11,000 clones, about three quarters of them singletons. Autologous stem cell transplantation was followed by relapse in every patient, and brentuximab vedotin exposure varied. The starting material was peripheral blood mononuclear cells (PBMCs), obtained at baseline. The source is a human donor with classical Hodgkin lymphoma.

The V call is TRBV7-9, the J call TRBJ1-3; D is possibly TRBD1 (6 bases). Germline CDR1 and CDR2: SEHNR and FQNEAQ (reference sequence). This CDR3 comprises 14 residues. V was shortened by 4 bases and J by 4 bases, with 11 bases between the two germline ends. Here the CDR3 DNA reads TGTGCCAGCAGCTCAGACAGGCTAGGAAACACCATATATTTT. Translation gives CASSSDRLGNTIYF.

J is TRBJ2-7 and V is TRBV6-6; D possibly uses TRBD1 or TRBD2 (5 bases each). This CDR3 contains 12 residues. CDR1 is MNHNY, CDR2 SVGAGI, per germline (reference sequence). V lost 6 bases, J lost 2 bases, and 8 bases lay in between. CDR3 in DNA: TGTGCCAGCAGCCCGGGGCCCTACGAGCAGTACTTC. Residues: CASSPGPYEQYF.

The chain's CDR3 is CASKKAGTGMYEQYF. The CDR3 coding sequence is TGTGCCAGCAAGAAAGCCGGGACAGGGATGTACGAGCAGTACTTC. The V and J genes are TRBV6-1 and TRBJ2-7; TRBD1 agrees at 9 bases. The V gene end was trimmed by 7 bases and the J gene end by 4 bases; junction bases not matched to a gene: 11. Germline loops: CDR1 MNHNS, CDR2 SASEGT. This CDR3 has 15 residues.

This sequence joins TRBV15 and TRBJ2-7; D gene ambiguous. Germline V gene data show CDR1 as LNHNV and CDR2 as YYDKDF (reference sequence). V was shortened by 1 base and J by 0 bases, with 4 bases between the two germline ends. The CDR3 contains 13 residues. The CDR3 region has the DNA TGTGCCACCAGCAGAGCTTACTCCTACGAGCAGTACTTC. As protein: CATSRAYSYEQYF.

The chain links TRBV19 to TRBJ2-7, with a tentative D call TRBD1 (6 bases). V lost 3 bases, J lost 2 bases, and 20 bases lay in between. The CDR3 totals 17 residues. Germline V lookup: CDR1 LNHDA, CDR2 SQIVND (reference sequence). The CDR3 loop reads CASSILYGTRSTYEQYF. The DNA of the CDR3 is TGTGCCAGTAGTATTTTATATGGGACAAGATCCACCTACGAGCAGTACTTC.

This chain uses TRBV4-1 with TRBJ2-7; no clear D. The CDR3 length is 13 residues. Per germline, CDR1 MGHRA and CDR2 YSYEKL. V shed 0 bases and J shed 12 bases, with 15 bases lying between them. This CDR3 is CASSQELWLAGYF. CDR3 coding DNA: TGCGCCAGCAGCCAAGAATTATGGCTGGCAGGGTACTTC.

The chain is built from TRBV5-6 and TRBJ1-2; 7 bases agree with TRBD1. There are 15 residues in the CDR3. The ends lost 0 bases at V and 8 bases at J; junction bases unmatched: 10. Germline CDR1 and CDR2: SGHDT and YYEEEE. The CDR3 bases are TGTGCCAGCAGCTTGGCGGGGAACAGGGGTGGAGGCTACACCTTC. It specifies CASSLAGNRGGGYTF.

V gene TRBV15 combines with J gene TRBJ2-1, with TRBD2 matching over 7 bases. Germline CDR1 and CDR2: LNHNV and YYDKDF (reference sequence). This CDR3 has 14 amino acids. Unmatched junction bases numbered 2, after V lost 0 bases and J lost 6 bases. The CDR3 protein is CATSRDTGGNEQFF. Written as DNA, the CDR3 is TGTGCCACCAGCAGAGACACGGGGGGCAATGAGCAGTTCTTC.